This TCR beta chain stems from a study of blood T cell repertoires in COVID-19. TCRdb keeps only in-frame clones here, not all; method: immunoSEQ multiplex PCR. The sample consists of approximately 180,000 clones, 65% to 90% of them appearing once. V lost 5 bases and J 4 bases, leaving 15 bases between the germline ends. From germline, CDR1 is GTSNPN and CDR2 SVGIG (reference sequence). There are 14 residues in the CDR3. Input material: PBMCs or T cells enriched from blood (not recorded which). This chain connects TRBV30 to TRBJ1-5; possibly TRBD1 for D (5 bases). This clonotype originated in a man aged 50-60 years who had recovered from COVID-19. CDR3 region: CAWARGGLNQPQHF. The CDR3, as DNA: TGTGCCTGGGCGAGGGGAGGGCTGAATCAGCCCCAGCATTTT.